The source of this TCR beta chain is a study of CXCR3-negative and CXCR3-positive naive CD8 T cells. With respect to this clonotype: The antigen is unknown.

It was by 5' RACE with UMI labels that the TRB cDNA libraries were prepared. Each CDR3 protein gets one entry in TCRdb, which reprocessed the 5' RACE reads and gives no DNA. The sample table includes under 150,000 distinct CDR3 sequences. The study's findings and limits: In CXCR3-positive naive cells, the TRB CDR3s were more hydrophobic than in CXCR3-negative naive cells. Similar TRBV-TRBJ usage characterized naive CXCR3-negative and CXCR3-positive cells; memory cells differed.

Germline V gene sequence: CDR1 MNHNS, CDR2 SASEGT. CDR3 length equals 18 residues. This receptor was taken from a human donor in good health. Some clones in this sample may be carry-over from other donors' samples. Sequencing input: naive CXCR3+ CD8+ T cells from blood. Regarding subset: CD45RO-CCR7+CD27+CD95- naive CD8+ T cells expressing CXCR3 (TNR3+). This sequence joins TRBV6-1 and TRBJ2-1; TCRdb lists TRBD1, though no DNA is available to test this call. CDR3 sequence: CASSEDRVWISPNNEQFF.